This entry concerns a single TCR beta chain. Its specificity is not known. The record originates from a study of shared clonotypes between healthy human individuals. General observations from the study: A handful of donors showed sharing of roughly 5% of naive CD4 clonotypes.

Generated by immunoSEQ multiplex PCR, the TCRdb table keeps only in-frame clones and is missing some. There are roughly 2 million clones in the sample; 85% to 95% occur only once, and approximately 0.13% lies in the top ten. Germline CDR1 GTSNPN, CDR2 SVGIG (reference sequence). V dropped 3 bases and J dropped 2; count of bases not matched to a gene: 1. The CDR3 runs to 14 residues. Healthy adults negative for HIV, lacking recent acute infections or vaccinations, served as donors. Sequencing used naive CD4+ T cells sorted from blood. The subset is: CD45RA+ positively selected. The chain is built from TRBV30 and TRBJ2-1; 10 bases map to TRBD2. The sequence was obtained from a man younger than 35 in good health. Here the CDR3 reads CAWSLAGAYNEQFF. The DNA of the CDR3 is TGTGCCTGGAGCCTAGCGGGAGCCTACAATGAGCAGTTCTTC. Based on the CDR3 plus reference TRBV30 and TRBJ2-1, the full variable domain is SQTIHQWPATLVQPVGSPLSLECTVEGTSNPNLYWYRQAAGRGLQLLFYSVGIGQISSEVPQNLSASRPQDRQFILSSKKLLLSDSGFYLCAWSLAGAYNEQFFGPGTRLTVL.